The 27 T cell receptor beta chains reported below all come from one sample, sequenced in a study of T cells expressing NK-cell markers (dated by TCRdb to the early 2020s). Receptor libraries were prepared by 5' RACE. Sequencing instrument: Illumina HiSeq 2000. After TCRdb reprocessed the reads, each CDR3 protein sequence was kept as one row, without DNA. The record for this sample contains 500,000 to 700,000 distinct CDR3 sequences. The ten largest clones capture approximately 3.5% of the sample. The material sequenced was blood T cells: a sorted CD56 or NKG2C T cell subset, CD4+ or CD8+ T cells, or bulk PBMC T cells (not recorded which). The receptors stem from a man younger than 30 in good health. Donor details come from another sample of the same person, matched by shared clones.

The chain employs TRBV14 and TRBJ2-7; TCRdb proposes TRBD1, but this gene call is untestable without DNA. Germline CDR1 SGHDN, CDR2 FVKESK. This CDR3 region has 16 residues. CDR3 sequence reads: CASSPVGVLSSYEQYF.

V is TRBV20-1 and J is TRBJ2-1; TCRdb indicates TRBD1, and absent DNA this call remains unverified. The CDR3 totals 13 residues. Germline loops: CDR1 DFQATT, CDR2 SNEGSKA (reference sequence). CDR3 region: CSADRGSWDEQFF.

V is TRBV5-6 and J is TRBJ2-1. The CDR3 sequence is 12 residues long. Looked up from germline, CDR1 is SGHDT and CDR2 is YYEEEE. The CDR3 loop is CASTRLHNEQFF. Full variable domain (rest looked up from reference TRBV5-6 and TRBJ2-1): DAGVTQSPTHLIKTRGQQVTLRCSPKSGHDTVSWYQQALGQGPQFIFQYYEEEERQRGNFPDRFSGHQFPNYSSELNVNALLLGDSALYLCASTRLHNEQFFGPGTRLTVL.

This chain uses TRBV7-9 with TRBJ1-1. The CDR3 loop spans 12 amino acids. From germline, CDR1 is SEHNR and CDR2 FQNEAQ (reference sequence). The CDR3 region is CASSQPVTEAFF.

The chain carries TRBV7-2 and TRBJ2-3; TCRdb reports TRBD1, a call that lacks DNA to check it against. The CDR3 runs to 18 residues. Germline values: CDR1 SGHTA, CDR2 FQGNSA. CDR3 sequence reads: CASSLAQDRGRRTDTQYF.

The chain uses TRBV30 and TRBJ1-1; TCRdb's D call of TRBD1 is untestable without DNA. Per the germline V gene, CDR1 is GTSNPN and CDR2 is SVGIG (reference sequence). The CDR3 spans 16 residues. The CDR3: CAWSKKTGQMNTEAFF.

The gene calls are TRBV20-1 and TRBJ2-3; without DNA, the TCRdb call of TRBD1 cannot be checked. The CDR3 is made up of 15 amino acids. Germline V lookup: CDR1 DFQATT, CDR2 SNEGSKA (reference sequence). CDR3 sequence: CSASPLTGPQGTQYF.

The chain uses TRBV5-1 and TRBJ2-1; TCRdb's assignment of TRBD2 cannot be checked, as there is no DNA. Germline V gene data show CDR1 as SGHRS and CDR2 as YFSETQ. The CDR3 is 13 amino acids. The CDR3 spells CASYAGAGAEQFF.

The J gene is TRBJ2-2, the V gene TRBV12-5; TCRdb's assignment of TRBD2 cannot be checked, as there is no DNA. This CDR3 is 16 amino acids long. Germline values: CDR1 LGHNT, CDR2 FRNRAP. CDR3 protein: CASGLVTHGEVGELFF.

The J gene is TRBJ2-3, the V gene TRBV10-2; lacking DNA, the TRBD2 call made by TCRdb goes unchecked. The germline gives CDR1 WSHSY, CDR2 SAAADI. The CDR3 contains 15 residues. The CDR3 protein is CASSESVSGRNTQYF.

This rearrangement joins TRBV5-1 to TRBJ2-5; TCRdb lists TRBD2, though no DNA is available to test this call. Germline V CDR1 and CDR2: SGHRS, YFSETQ. CDR3 length equals 17 residues. The CDR3 is CASSLAGLAGLQETQYF.

The chain's CDR3 is CASSPQAGLAKNIQYF. The V and J genes are TRBV7-6 and TRBJ2-4; without DNA, the TCRdb call of TRBD2 cannot be checked. This CDR3 comprises 16 residues. Germline lookup yields CDR1 SGHVS and CDR2 FNYEAQ.

This rearrangement joins TRBV7-2 to TRBJ1-2. This CDR3 is 14 amino acids long. Germline V lookup: CDR1 SGHTA, CDR2 FQGNSA. The CDR3 protein is CASSFELVWSGYTF.

The chain couples TRBV7-2 to TRBJ2-3; with no DNA, the TCRdb D assignment of TRBD1 cannot be verified. CDR3 size: 15 residues. Looked up from germline, CDR1 is SGHTA and CDR2 is FQGNSA. CDR3: CASSPEFGGGAKKYF.

V and J are TRBV11-1 and TRBJ2-7; TCRdb lists TRBD1, though no DNA is available to test this call. The CDR3 runs 20 residues. From germline, CDR1 is SGHAT and CDR2 FQDESV (reference sequence). This CDR3 reads CASSPIPFRESTEATYEQYF.

The gene calls are TRBV20-1 and TRBJ2-1; the D call from TCRdb, TRBD2, cannot be confirmed without DNA. Looked up from germline, CDR1 is DFQATT and CDR2 is SNEGSKA (reference sequence). The CDR3 is 16 residues long. CDR3 sequence reads: CSARFPGTSPLGEQFF.

V and J are TRBV6-5 and TRBJ2-1; the D call of TRBD1 rests on TCRdb alone, since no DNA is present to check it. There are 17 residues in the CDR3. Germline CDR1 MNHEY, CDR2 SVGAGI. CDR3 sequence: CASSYGGAGHIYNEQFF.

The CDR3 loop reads CASSSPRGQRYQETQYF. This chain links TRBV5-1 with TRBJ2-5; TCRdb outputs TRBD1, but without DNA this stays unchecked. Per the germline V gene, CDR1 is SGHRS and CDR2 is YFSETQ. This CDR3 has 17 residues.

The chain joins TRBV11-3 to TRBJ2-2. CDR1 is SGHNT and CDR2 is YENEEA in the germline V gene. This CDR3 has 15 residues. The CDR3 protein is CASSLPFENTGELFF.

V usage is TRBV12-5 and J usage is TRBJ2-6; without DNA, the TCRdb call of TRBD2 cannot be checked. The CDR3 contains 16 residues. In germline, CDR1 is LGHNT, CDR2 FRNRAP. The CDR3 spells CASGLARTSGANVLTF.

The gene calls are TRBV7-2 and TRBJ1-1; TCRdb gives TRBD1 as the D gene, but with no DNA this cannot be confirmed. The CDR3 extends over 18 amino acids. Germline loops: CDR1 SGHTA, CDR2 FQGNSA. The CDR3: CASSGTGQGEPSNTEAFF.

The chain joins TRBV27 to TRBJ2-7; TCRdb's assignment of TRBD2 cannot be checked, as there is no DNA. CDR3 length: 17 amino acids. The germline gives CDR1 MNHEY, CDR2 SMNVEV (reference sequence). The CDR3 sequence: CASSLYGGTSGSYEQYF.

V and J are TRBV5-8 and TRBJ2-1; no DNA is available, so the TRBD2 call from TCRdb remains unchecked. The CDR3 length is 16 residues. CDR1 is SGHTS and CDR2 is YDEGEE in the germline V gene. This CDR3 is CASSWSGTSVYNEQFF.

The rearrangement links TRBV2 to TRBJ2-5; TCRdb selects TRBD1, and the lack of DNA leaves this call unchecked. Germline V gene sequence: CDR1 SNHLY, CDR2 FYNNEI. CDR3 length equals 14 residues. CDR3 loop: CASSGGSQKETQYF.

The rearrangement joins TRBV5-1 to TRBJ2-1; TCRdb picks TRBD2, but there is no DNA to check that call. The CDR3 is 19 residues long. The germline CDR1 and CDR2 sequences are SGHRS and YFSETQ. CDR3: CASSLGRLAGGPTYNEQFF. Drawing the rest from reference TRBV5-1 and TRBJ2-1, the complete variable domain is KAGVTQTPRYLIKTRGQQVTLSCSPISGHRSVSWYQQTPGQGLQFLFEYFSETQRNKGNFPGRFSGRQFSNSRSEMNVSTLELGDSALYLCASSLGRLAGGPTYNEQFFGPGTRLTVL.

This chain's CDR3 is CSAPGRGAMWPNTGELFF. The rearrangement links TRBV20-1 to TRBJ2-2; TCRdb outputs TRBD1, but without DNA this stays unchecked. CDR1 is DFQATT and CDR2 is SNEGSKA in the germline V gene (reference sequence). The CDR3 contains 18 residues.

The rearrangement uses TRBV5-1 and TRBJ1-4. CDR1 and CDR2 (germline): SGHRS, YFSETQ. This CDR3 is built from 14 residues. The CDR3 region is CASSLRTDNEKLFF.